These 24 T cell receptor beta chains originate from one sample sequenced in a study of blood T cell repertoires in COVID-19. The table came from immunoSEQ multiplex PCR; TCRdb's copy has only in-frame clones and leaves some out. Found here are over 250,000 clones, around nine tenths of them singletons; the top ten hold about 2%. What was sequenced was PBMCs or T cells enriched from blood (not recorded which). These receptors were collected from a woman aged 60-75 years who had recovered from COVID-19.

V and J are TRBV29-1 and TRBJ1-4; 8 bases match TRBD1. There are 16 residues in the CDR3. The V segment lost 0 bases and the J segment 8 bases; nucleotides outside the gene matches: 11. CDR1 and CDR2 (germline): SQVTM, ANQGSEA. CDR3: CSVEDPRGTGREKLFF. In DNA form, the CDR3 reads TGCAGCGTTGAAGATCCGAGAGGGACAGGAAGGGAAAAACTGTTTTTT. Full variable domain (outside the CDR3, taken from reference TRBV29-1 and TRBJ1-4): SAVISQKPSRDICQRGTSLTIQCQVDSQVTMMFWYRQQPGQSLTLIATANQGSEATYESGFVIDKFPISRPNLTFSTLTVSNMSPEDSSIYLCSVEDPRGTGREKLFFGSGTQLSVL.

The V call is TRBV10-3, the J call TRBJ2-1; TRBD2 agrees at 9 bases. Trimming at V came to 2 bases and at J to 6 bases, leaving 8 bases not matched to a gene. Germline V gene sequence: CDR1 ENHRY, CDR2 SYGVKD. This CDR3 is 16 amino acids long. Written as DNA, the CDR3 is TGTGCCATCAGTGAGCTTAGCGGGAGCCGGGGCAATGAGCAGTTCTTC. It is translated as CAISELSGSRGNEQFF.

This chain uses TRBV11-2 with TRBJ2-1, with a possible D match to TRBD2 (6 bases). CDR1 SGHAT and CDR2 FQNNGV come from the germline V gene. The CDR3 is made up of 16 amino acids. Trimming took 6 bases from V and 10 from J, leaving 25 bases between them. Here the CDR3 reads CASSSGYILAGREQFF. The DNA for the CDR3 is TGTGCCAGCAGTTCCGGCTATATTTTGGCGGGGCGAGAGCAGTTCTTC.

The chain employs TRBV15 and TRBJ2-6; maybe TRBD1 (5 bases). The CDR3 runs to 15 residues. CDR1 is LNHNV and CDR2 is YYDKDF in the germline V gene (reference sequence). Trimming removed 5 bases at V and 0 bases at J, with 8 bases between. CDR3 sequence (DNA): TGTGCCACCAGCCCGACAGTCTCTGGGGCCAACGTCCTGACTTTC. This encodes CATSPTVSGANVLTF. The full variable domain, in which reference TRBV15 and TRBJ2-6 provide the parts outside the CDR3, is DAMVIQNPRYQVTQFGKPVTLSCSQTLNHNVMYWYQQKSSQAPKLLFHYYDKDFNNEADTPDNFQSRRPNTSFCFLDIRSPGLGDTAMYLCATSPTVSGANVLTFGAGSRLTVL.

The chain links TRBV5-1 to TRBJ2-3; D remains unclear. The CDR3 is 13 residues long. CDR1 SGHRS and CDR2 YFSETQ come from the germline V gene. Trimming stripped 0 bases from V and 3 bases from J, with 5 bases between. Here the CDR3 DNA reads TGCGCCAGCAGCTTGGCCTTTACAGATACGCAGTATTTT. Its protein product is CASSLAFTDTQYF. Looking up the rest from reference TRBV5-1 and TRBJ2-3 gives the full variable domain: KAGVTQTPRYLIKTRGQQVTLSCSPISGHRSVSWYQQTPGQGLQFLFEYFSETQRNKGNFPGRFSGRQFSNSRSEMNVSTLELGDSALYLCASSLAFTDTQYFGPGTRLTVL.

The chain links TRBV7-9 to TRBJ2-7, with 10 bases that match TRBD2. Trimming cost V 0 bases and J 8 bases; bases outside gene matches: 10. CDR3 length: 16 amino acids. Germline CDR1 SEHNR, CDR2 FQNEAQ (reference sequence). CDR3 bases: TGTGCCAGCAGCTTAGCGCAGCTAGCGGGAGTTCGGAAGCAGTACTTC. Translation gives CASSLAQLAGVRKQYF.

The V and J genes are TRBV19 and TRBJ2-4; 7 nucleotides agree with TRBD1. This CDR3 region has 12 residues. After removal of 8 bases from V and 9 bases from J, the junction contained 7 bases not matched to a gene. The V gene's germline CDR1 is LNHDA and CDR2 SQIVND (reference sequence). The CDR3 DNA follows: TGTGCCAGTGTCGACAGGGTGGGCATTCAGTACTTC. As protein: CASVDRVGIQYF.

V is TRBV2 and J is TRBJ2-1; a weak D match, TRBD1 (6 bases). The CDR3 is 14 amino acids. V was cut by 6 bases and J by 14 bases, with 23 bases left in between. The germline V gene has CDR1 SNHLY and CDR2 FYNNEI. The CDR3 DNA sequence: TGTGCCAGCAGGGAACGGACAGTAGGTGGCCAGGAGTTCTTC. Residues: CASRERTVGGQEFF.

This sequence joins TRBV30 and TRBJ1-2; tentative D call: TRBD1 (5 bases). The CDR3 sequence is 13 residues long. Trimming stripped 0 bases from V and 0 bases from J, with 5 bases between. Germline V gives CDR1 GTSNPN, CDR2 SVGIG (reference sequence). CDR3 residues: CAWSVRANYGYTF. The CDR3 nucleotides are TGTGCCTGGAGTGTCAGGGCTAACTATGGCTACACCTTC.

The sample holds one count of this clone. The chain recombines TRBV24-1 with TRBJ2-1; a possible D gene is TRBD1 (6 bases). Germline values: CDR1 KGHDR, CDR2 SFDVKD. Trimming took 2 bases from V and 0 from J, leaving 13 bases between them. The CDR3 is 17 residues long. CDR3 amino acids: CATSDSTGLGSYNEQFF. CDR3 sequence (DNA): TGTGCCACCAGTGATTCGACAGGATTGGGCTCCTACAATGAGCAGTTCTTC.

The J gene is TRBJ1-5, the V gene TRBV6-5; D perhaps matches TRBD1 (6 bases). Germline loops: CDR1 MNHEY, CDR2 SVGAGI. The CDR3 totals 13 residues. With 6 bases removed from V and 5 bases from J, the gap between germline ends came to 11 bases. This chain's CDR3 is CASRSYRDQPQHF. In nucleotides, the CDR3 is TGTGCCAGCAGGTCCTACAGGGATCAGCCCCAGCATTTT.

The CDR3 sequence: CASSRRTSGNPYEQYF. The DNA of the CDR3 is TGTGCCAGCAGCCGAAGGACTAGCGGGAACCCCTACGAGCAGTACTTC. This chain links TRBV3-1 (or the pseudogene TRBV3-2) with TRBJ2-7; the match to TRBD2 covers 12 bases. The CDR3 is 16 residues long. Germline CDR1 is LGHDT and CDR2 is YNNKEL (reference sequence). J lost 2 bases, V lost 4 bases, and 6 bases had no gene match.

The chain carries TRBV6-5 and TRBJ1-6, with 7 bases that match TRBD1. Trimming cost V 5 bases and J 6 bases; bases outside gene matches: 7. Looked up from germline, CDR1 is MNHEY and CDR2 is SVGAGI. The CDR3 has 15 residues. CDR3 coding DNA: TGTGCCAGCAGTACCGTTGGGACAGCTAATTCACCCCTCCACTTT. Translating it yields CASSTVGTANSPLHF.

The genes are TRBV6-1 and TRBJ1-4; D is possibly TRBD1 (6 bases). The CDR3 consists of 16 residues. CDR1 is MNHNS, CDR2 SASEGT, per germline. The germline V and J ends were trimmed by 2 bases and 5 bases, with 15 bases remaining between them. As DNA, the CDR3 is TGTGCCAGCAGTGAAAACTACAGGGCTATCAATGAAAAACTGTTTTTT. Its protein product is CASSENYRAINEKLFF.

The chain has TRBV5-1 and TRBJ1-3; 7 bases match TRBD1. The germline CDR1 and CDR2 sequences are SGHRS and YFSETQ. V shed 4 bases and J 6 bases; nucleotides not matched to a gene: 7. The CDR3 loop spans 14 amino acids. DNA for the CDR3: TGCGCCAGCAGCCTGGAGGGACAGATAAACACCATATATTTT. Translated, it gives CASSLEGQINTIYF.

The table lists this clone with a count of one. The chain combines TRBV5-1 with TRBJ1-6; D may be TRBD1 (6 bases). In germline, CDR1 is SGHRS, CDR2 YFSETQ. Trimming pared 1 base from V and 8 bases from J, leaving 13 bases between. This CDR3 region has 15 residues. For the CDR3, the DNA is TGCGCCAGCAGCTTGTCAGGACAGCGTGATTCACCCCTCCACTTT. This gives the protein CASSLSGQRDSPLHF.

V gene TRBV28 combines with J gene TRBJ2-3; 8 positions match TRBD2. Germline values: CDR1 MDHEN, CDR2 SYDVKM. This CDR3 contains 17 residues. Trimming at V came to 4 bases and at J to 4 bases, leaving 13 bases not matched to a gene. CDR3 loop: CASSSQALAGGADTQYF. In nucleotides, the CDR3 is TGTGCCAGCAGTTCGCAAGCCCTAGCGGGCGGGGCAGATACGCAGTATTTT.

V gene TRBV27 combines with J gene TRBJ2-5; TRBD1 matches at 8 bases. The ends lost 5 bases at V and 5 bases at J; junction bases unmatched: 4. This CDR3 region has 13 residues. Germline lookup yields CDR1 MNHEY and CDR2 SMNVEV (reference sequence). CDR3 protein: CASSRTGLETQYF. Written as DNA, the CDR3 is TGTGCCAGCAGTCGGACAGGGCTGGAGACCCAGTACTTC.

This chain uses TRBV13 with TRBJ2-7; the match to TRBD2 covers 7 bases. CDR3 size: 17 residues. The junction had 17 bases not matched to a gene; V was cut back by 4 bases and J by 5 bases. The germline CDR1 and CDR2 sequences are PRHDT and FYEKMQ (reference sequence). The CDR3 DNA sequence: TGTGCCAGCAGCTCCCCTTGGGTCGCGGGAGAGTCCCACGAGCAGTACTTC. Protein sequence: CASSSPWVAGESHEQYF.

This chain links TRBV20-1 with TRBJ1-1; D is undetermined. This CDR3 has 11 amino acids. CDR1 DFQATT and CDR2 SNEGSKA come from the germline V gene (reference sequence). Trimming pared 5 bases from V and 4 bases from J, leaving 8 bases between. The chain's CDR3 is CSAPQSTEAFF. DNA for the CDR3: TGCAGTGCTCCCCAGTCCACTGAAGCTTTCTTT.

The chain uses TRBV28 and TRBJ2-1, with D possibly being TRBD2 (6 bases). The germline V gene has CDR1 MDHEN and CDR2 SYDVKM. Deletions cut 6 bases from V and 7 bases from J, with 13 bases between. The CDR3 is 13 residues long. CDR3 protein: CASSYPAGNEQFF. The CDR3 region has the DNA TGTGCCAGCAGCTACCCTGCGGGGAATGAGCAGTTCTTC.

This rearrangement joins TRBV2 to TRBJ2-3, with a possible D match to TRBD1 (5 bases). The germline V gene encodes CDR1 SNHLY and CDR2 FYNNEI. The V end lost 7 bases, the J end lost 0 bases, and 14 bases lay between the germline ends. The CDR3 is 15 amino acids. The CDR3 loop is CASIPDSLSTDTQYF. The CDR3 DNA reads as TGTGCCAGCATCCCCGACAGTCTTAGCACAGATACGCAGTATTTT. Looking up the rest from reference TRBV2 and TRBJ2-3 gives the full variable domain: EPEVTQTPSHQVTQMGQEVILRCVPISNHLYFYWYRQILGQKVEFLVSFYNNEISEKSEIFDDQFSVERPDGSNFTLKIRSTKLEDSAMYFCASIPDSLSTDTQYFGPGTRLTVL.

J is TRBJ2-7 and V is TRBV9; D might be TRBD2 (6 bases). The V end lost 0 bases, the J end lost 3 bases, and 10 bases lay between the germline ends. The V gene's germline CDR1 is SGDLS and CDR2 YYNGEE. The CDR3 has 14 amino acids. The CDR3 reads CASSVAGRDYEQYF. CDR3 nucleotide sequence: TGTGCCAGCAGCGTAGCCGGGAGAGACTACGAGCAGTACTTC. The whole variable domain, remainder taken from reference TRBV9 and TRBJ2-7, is DSGVTQTPKHLITATGQRVTLRCSPRSGDLSVYWYQQSLDQGLQFLIQYYNGEERAKGNILERFSAQQFPDLHSELNLSSLELGDSALYFCASSVAGRDYEQYFGPGTRLTVT.

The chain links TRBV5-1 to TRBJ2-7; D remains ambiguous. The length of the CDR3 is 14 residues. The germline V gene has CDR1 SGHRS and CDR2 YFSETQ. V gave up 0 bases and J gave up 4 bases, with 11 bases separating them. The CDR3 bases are TGCGCCAGCAGCTTGGTGGCTAGTGGTTACGAGCAGTACTTC. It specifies CASSLVASGYEQYF.